This T cell receptor beta chain was obtained from a study of cytomegalovirus exposure and HLA in healthy donors. The study's findings and limits: In a later analysis, a missense DCLRE1C variant was linked to TCR beta V- and J-gene trimming.

With regard to this clone: The target antigen is unknown.

Primers included in the PCR were 60 Vbeta and 13 Jbeta primers. Libraries were prepared by immunoSEQ multiplex PCR; TCRdb keeps only in-frame clonotypes and omits some of them. The profile shows 50,000 to 65,000 clones, over 70% of them singletons. V lost 5 bases, J lost 4 bases, and 4 bases lay in between. The CDR3 spans 10 residues. CDR1 DFQATT and CDR2 SNEGSKA come from the germline V gene (reference sequence). Sequencing was carried out using PBMCs. This receptor was taken from a man aged 18 to 30 in good health and CMV-seronegative. This chain uses TRBV20-1 with TRBJ2-3; D remains ambiguous. CDR3 DNA sequence: TGCAGTGCTTCCGCAGATACGCAGTATTTT. It codes for CSASADTQYF.